Presented here are 4 T cell receptor beta chains from one specimen sequenced in a study of shared clonotypes between healthy human individuals. CD45RO-negative, CCR7-selected cells formed the naive CD8 fraction, which excluded terminally differentiated effector memory CD45RA+ cells. The protocol was immunoSEQ multiplex PCR, while the TCRdb copy is restricted to in-frame clones and leaves out a portion. The data show about 2.1 million clones, just under 95% seen once. Input material: naive CD8+ T cells from PBMCs. These receptors were collected from a man younger than 35 in good health. Some clones in this sample may be carry-over from other donors' samples.

As regards this clone: The sample has other DNA sequences that encode this CDR3 too. The V call is TRBV18, the J call TRBJ2-3; D is uncertain. Trimming shortened V by 3 bases and J by 0 bases, and 4 bases separated the two germline ends. Looked up from germline, CDR1 is KGHSH and CDR2 is LQKENI. The CDR3 totals 13 residues. CDR3 amino acids: CASSPGSTDTQYF. CDR3 bases: TGTGCCAGCTCACCGGGAAGCACAGATACGCAGTATTTT.

This rearrangement joins TRBV2 to TRBJ1-1; 10 bases agree with TRBD1. Per the germline V gene, CDR1 is SNHLY and CDR2 is FYNNEI. V shed 5 bases, J shed 4 bases, and the junction held 7 bases outside the gene matches. The CDR3 sequence is 15 residues long. The CDR3 DNA reads as TGTGCCAGCAGTTGGACCGGACAGGGGGTCACTGAAGCTTTCTTT. It specifies CASSWTGQGVTEAFF.

The chain is built from TRBV2 and TRBJ2-3, with D perhaps TRBD2 (5 bases). The CDR3 totals 16 residues. CDR1 SNHLY and CDR2 FYNNEI come from the germline V gene. Trimming pared 4 bases from V and 0 bases from J, leaving 14 bases between. Written as DNA, the CDR3 is TGTGCCAGCAGTGGGGCTAGCCCCTATAGCACAGATACGCAGTATTTT. Residues: CASSGASPYSTDTQYF. The entire variable domain, with the rest obtained from reference TRBV2 and TRBJ2-3, is as follows: EPEVTQTPSHQVTQMGQEVILRCVPISNHLYFYWYRQILGQKVEFLVSFYNNEISEKSEIFDDQFSVERPDGSNFTLKIRSTKLEDSAMYFCASSGASPYSTDTQYFGPGTRLTVL.

The chain couples TRBV28 to TRBJ2-7; the match to TRBD2 covers 11 bases. This CDR3 is built from 18 residues. The V gene's germline CDR1 is MDHEN and CDR2 SYDVKM. V gave up 1 base and J gave up 1 base; unmatched junction bases: 9. CDR3 amino acids: CASSLSGTSGLRSYEQYF. CDR3 nucleotides: TGTGCCAGCAGTTTATCCGGGACTAGCGGTCTTCGGTCCTACGAGCAGTACTTC.